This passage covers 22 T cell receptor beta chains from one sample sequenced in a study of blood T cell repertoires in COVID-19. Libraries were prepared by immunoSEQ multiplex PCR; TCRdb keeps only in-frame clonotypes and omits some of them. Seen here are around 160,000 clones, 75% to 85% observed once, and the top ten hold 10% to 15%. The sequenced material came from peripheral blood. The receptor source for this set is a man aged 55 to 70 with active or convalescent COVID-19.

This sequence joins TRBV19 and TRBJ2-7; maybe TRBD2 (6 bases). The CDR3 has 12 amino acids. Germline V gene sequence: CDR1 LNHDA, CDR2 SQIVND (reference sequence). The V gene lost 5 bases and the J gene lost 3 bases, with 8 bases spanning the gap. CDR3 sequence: CASSEEGYEQYF. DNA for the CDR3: TGTGCCAGTAGTGAGGAGGGCTACGAGCAGTACTTC.

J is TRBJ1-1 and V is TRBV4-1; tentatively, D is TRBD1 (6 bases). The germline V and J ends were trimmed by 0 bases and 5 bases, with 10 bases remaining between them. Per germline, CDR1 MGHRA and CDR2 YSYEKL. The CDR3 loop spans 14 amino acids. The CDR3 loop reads CASSQDRGGTEAFF. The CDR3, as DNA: TGCGCCAGCAGCCAAGACAGGGGTGGGACTGAAGCTTTCTTT.

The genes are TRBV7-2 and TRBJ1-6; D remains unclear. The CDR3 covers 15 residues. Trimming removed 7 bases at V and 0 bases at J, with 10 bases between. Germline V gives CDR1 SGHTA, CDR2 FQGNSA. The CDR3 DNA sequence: TGTGCCAGCACCGTAGAAAGCTCCTATAATTCACCCCTCCACTTT. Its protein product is CASTVESSYNSPLHF. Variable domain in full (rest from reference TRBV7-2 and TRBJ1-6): GAGVSQSPSNKVTEKGKDVELRCDPISGHTALYWYRQSLGQGLEFLIYFQGNSAPDKSGLPSDRFSAERTGGSVSTLTIQRTQQEDSAVYLCASTVESSYNSPLHFGNGTRLTVT.

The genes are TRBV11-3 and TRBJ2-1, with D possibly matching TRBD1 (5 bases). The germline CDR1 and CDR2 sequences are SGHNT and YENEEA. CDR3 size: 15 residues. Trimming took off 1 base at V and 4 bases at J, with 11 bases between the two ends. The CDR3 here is CASSLGVRTYNEQFF. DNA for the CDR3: TGTGCCAGCAGCTTAGGGGTCAGGACATACAATGAGCAGTTCTTC.

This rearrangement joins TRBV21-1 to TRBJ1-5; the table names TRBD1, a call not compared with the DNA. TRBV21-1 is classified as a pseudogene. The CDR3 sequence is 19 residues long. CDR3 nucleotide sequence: TGTGCCAGCAGCAAAATTTCAGGGGTTGGGAAGGGGGGCAATCAGCCCCAGCATTTT. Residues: CASSKISGVGKGGNQPQHF.

This CDR3 reads CAISESRGRVNTQYF. CDR3 in DNA: TGTGCCATCAGTGAGTCAAGGGGGAGAGTCAATACGCAGTATTTT. The chain has TRBV10-3 and TRBJ2-3; D may be TRBD1 (6 bases). Deletions cut 0 bases from V and 7 bases from J, with 14 bases between. The germline V gene has CDR1 ENHRY and CDR2 SYGVKD. The CDR3 has 15 amino acids.

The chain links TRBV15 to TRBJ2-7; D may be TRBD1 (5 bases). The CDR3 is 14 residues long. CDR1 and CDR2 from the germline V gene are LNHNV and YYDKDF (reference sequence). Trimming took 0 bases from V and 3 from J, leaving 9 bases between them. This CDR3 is CATSREGVGYEQYF. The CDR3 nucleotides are TGTGCCACCAGCAGAGAAGGGGTGGGCTACGAGCAGTACTTC.

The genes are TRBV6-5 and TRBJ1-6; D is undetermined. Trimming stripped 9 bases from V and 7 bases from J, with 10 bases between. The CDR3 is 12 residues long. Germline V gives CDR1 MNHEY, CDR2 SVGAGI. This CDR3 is CASCVGNSPLHF. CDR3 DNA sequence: TGTGCCAGTTGTGTCGGGAATTCACCCCTCCACTTT.

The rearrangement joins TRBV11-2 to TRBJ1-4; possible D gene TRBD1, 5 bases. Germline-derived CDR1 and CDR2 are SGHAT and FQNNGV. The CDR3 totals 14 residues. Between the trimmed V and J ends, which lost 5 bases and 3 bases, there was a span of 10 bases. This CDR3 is CASSGGGANEKLFF. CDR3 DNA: TGTGCCAGCAGCGGTGGGGGGGCTAATGAAAAACTGTTTTTT. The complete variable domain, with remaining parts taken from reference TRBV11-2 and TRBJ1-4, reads EAGVAQSPRYKIIEKRQSVAFWCNPISGHATLYWYQQILGQGPKLLIQFQNNGVVDDSQLPKDRFSAERLKGVDSTLKIQPAKLEDSAVYLCASSGGGANEKLFFGSGTQLSVL.

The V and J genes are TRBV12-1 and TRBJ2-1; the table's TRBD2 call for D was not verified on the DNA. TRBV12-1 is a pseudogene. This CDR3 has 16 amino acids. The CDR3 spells CASRSPGRERIHEQFF. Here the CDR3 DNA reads TGTGCCAGCAGGTCCCCCGGGCGGGAGCGAATCCATGAGCAGTTCTTC.

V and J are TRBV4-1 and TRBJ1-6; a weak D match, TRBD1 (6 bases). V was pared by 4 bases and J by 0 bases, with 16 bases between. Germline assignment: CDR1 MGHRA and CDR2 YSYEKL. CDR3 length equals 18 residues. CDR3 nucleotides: TGCGCCAGCAGCCGGGACATCTACACCCGCTCCTATAATTCACCCCTCCACTTT. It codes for CASSRDIYTRSYNSPLHF.

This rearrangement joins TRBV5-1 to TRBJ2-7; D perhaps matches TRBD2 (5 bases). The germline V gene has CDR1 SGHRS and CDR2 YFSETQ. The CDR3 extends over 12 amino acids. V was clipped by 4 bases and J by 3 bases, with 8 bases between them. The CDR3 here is CASSAGIYEQYF. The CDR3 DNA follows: TGCGCCAGCAGCGCCGGGATCTACGAGCAGTACTTC.

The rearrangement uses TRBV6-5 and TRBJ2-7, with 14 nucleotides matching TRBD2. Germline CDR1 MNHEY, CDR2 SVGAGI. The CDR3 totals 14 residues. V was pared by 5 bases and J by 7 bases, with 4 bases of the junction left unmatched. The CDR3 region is CASSPGLAGVEQYF. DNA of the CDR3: TGTGCCAGCAGTCCGGGACTAGCGGGAGTTGAGCAGTACTTC.

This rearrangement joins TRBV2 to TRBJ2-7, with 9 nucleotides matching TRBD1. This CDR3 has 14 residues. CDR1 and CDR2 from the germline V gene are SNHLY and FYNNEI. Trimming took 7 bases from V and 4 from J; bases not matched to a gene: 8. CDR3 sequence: CASNKDRGTYEQYF. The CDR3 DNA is TGTGCCAGCAATAAGGACAGGGGTACTTACGAGCAGTACTTC.

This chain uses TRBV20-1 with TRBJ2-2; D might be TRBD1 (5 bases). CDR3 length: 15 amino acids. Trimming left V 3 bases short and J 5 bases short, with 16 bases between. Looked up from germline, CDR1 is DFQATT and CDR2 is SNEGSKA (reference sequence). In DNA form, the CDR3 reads TGCAGTGCTAGTGGGGCGACACCTCATACCGGGGAGCTGTTTTTT. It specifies CSASGATPHTGELFF.

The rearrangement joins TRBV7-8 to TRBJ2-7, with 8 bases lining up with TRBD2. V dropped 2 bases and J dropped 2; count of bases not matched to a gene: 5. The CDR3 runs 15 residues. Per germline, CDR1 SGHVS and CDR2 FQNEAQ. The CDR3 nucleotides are TGTGCCAGCAGCTTATCCGCGGGAGGACCCTACGAGCAGTACTTC. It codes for CASSLSAGGPYEQYF.

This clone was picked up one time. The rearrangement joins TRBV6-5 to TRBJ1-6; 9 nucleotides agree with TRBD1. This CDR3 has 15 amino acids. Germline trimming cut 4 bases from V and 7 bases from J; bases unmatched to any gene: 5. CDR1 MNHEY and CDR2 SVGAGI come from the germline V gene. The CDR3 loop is CASSSDRGTNSPLHF. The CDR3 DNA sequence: TGTGCCAGCAGTTCCGACAGGGGGACGAATTCACCCCTCCACTTT.

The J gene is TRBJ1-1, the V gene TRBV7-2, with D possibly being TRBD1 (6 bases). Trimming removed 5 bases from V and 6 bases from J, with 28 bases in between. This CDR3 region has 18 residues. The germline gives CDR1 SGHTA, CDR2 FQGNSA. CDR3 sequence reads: CASSPLSGLRQGPPEAFF. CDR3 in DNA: TGTGCCAGCAGCCCACTCTCGGGTTTGCGGCAGGGGCCCCCTGAAGCTTTCTTT.

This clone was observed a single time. CDR3: CASSIQGADSGELFF. The CDR3 DNA reads as TGCGCCAGCAGCATTCAGGGTGCCGATTCCGGGGAGCTGTTTTTT. The chain has TRBV5-1 and TRBJ2-2, with D possibly matching TRBD1 (5 bases). The CDR3 length is 15 residues. From germline, CDR1 is SGHRS and CDR2 YFSETQ. V was cut by 4 bases and J by 6 bases, with 16 bases left in between.

CDR3 bases: TGTGCCAGCAGCTTAGACAGGGCTGGGGCCTACGAGCAGTACTTC. It translates to CASSLDRAGAYEQYF. The chain joins TRBV11-2 to TRBJ2-7, with D maybe TRBD1 (5 bases). Between the trimmed V and J ends, which lost 0 bases and 2 bases, there was a span of 11 bases. CDR1 SGHAT and CDR2 FQNNGV come from the germline V gene. The CDR3 has 15 residues.

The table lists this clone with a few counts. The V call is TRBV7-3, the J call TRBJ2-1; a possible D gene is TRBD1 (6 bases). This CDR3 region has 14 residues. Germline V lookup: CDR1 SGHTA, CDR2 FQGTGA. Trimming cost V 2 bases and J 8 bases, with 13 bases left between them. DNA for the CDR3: TGTGCCAGCAGCTTAGGGGGCCAGGGCTATGAGCAGTTCTTC. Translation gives CASSLGGQGYEQFF.

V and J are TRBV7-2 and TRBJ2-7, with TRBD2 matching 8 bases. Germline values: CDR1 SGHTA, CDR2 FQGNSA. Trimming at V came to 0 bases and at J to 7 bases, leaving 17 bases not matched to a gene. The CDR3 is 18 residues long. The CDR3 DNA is TGTGCCAGCAGCTTAGCGTTAATGGGAGCGGGAGTATCAGGGGAGCAGTACTTC. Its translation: CASSLALMGAGVSGEQYF. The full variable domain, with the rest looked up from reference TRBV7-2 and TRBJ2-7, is GAGVSQSPSNKVTEKGKDVELRCDPISGHTALYWYRQSLGQGLEFLIYFQGNSAPDKSGLPSDRFSAERTGGSVSTLTIQRTQQEDSAVYLCASSLALMGAGVSGEQYFGPGTRLTVT.